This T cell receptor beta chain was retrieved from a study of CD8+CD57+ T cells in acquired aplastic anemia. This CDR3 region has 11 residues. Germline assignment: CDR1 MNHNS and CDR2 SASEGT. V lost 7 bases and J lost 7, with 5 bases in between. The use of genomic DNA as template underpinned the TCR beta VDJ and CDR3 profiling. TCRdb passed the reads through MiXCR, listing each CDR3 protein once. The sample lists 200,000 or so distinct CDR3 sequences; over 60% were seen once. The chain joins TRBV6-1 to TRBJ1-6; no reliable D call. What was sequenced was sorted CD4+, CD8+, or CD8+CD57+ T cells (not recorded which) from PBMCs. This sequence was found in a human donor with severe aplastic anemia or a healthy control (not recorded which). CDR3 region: CASTENSPLHF. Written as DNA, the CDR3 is TGTGCCAGCACCGAGAATTCACCCCTCCACTTT.